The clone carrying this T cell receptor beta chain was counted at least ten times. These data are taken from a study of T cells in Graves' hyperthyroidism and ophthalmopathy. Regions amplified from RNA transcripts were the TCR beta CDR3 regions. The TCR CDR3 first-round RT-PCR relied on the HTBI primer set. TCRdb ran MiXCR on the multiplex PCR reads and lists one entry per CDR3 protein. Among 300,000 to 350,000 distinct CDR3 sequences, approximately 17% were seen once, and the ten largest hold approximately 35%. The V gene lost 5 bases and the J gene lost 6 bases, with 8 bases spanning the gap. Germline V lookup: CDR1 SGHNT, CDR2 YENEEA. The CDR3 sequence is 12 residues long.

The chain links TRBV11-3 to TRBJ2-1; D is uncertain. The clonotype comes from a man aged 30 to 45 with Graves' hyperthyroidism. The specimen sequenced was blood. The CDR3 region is CASSPRSNEQFF. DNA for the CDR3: TGTGCCAGCAGCCCCAGAAGCAATGAGCAGTTCTTC. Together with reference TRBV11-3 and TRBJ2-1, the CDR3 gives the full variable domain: EAGVVQSPRYKIIEKKQPVAFWCNPISGHNTLYWYLQNLGQGPELLIRYENEEAVDDSQLPKDRFSAERLKGVDSTLKIQPAELGDSAVYLCASSPRSNEQFFGPGTRLTVL.